This T cell receptor (beta chain) came from a study of beta chain features in type 1 diabetes. General study results and limits: Type 1 diabetes patients had moderately but significantly shorter TCRB CDR3s in all four CD4+ subsets. VDJ junctions from patients with type 1 diabetes contained fewer insertions and more deletions. The question left open here concerned HLA type influencing TCRB rearrangement.

Remarks on this clone: The target antigen is unknown.

Germline assignment: CDR1 SGHRS and CDR2 YFSETQ. Losses at the gene ends were 4 bases for V and 9 bases for J; bases not matched to a gene: 13. CDR3 length: 15 residues. cDNA synthesis used the whole RNA isolate, giving expressed TCRB sequences. Measured with immunoSEQ multiplex PCR; TCRdb has only the in-frame clones, and not every one. The sample consists of 130,000 to 150,000 clones, about 7% of them appearing once. This clonotype was obtained from a woman aged 25 to 39 in good health. The sequencing sample was made of central memory CD4+ T cells from blood. The chain couples TRBV5-1 to TRBJ2-3, with TRBD2 matching 8 bases. The CDR3 DNA sequence: TGCGCCAGCAGCCTAACTAGCGGTCAGTCGGGGACGCAGTATTTT. This gives the protein CASSLTSGQSGTQYF.